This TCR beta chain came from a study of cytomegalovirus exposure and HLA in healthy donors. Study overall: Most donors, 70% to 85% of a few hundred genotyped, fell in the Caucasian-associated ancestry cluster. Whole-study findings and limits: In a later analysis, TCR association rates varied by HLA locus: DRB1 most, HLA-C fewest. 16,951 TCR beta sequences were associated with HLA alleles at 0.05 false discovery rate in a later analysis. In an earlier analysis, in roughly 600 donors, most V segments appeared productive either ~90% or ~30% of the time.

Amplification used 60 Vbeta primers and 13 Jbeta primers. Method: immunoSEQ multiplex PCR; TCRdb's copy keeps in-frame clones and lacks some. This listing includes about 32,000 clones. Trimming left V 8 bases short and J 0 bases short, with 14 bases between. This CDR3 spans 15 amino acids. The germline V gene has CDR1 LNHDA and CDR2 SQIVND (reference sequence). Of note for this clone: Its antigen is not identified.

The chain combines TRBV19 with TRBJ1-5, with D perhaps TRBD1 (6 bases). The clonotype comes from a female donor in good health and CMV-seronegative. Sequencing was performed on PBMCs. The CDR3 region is CASGRGGYSNQPQHF. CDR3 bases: TGTGCCAGTGGCCGAGGGGGATATAGCAATCAGCCCCAGCATTTT.